What follows describes a single T cell receptor (beta chain). Its antigen is undetermined. Germline CDR1 reads ENHRY; CDR2 reads SYGVKD. Trimming shortened V by 2 bases and J by 6 bases, and 14 bases separated the two germline ends. This CDR3 has 15 residues. These data come from a study of cytomegalovirus exposure and HLA in healthy donors. Study-wide points: A later analysis reported that several of the most significant clusters appeared to be linked to common viral pathogens, among them Epstein-Barr virus. A later analysis found TCR association rates differed by HLA locus, highest for DRB1 and lowest for HLA-C. Later analysis showed most CMV-associated TCR beta chains appearing HLA-restricted.

PCR used 60 Vbeta primers and 13 Jbeta primers. Sequencing used immunoSEQ multiplex PCR; TCRdb keeps in-frame clones, though not all of them. The profile covers 150,000 to 200,000 clones, with about 80% appearing a single time and under 2% taken by the ten largest. Nominally healthy donors were sampled, though unrecorded immune exposures were likely. The sequence was collected from a man between 25 and 39 years old in good health and CMV-seronegative. The sample consisted of PBMCs. The chain links TRBV10-3 to TRBJ2-1; D possibly corresponds to TRBD1 (5 bases). CDR3 nucleotide sequence: TGTGCCATCAGTGAGAGTCAGGGTTTCGTCAATGAGCAGTTCTTC. Translating gives CAISESQGFVNEQFF.